The entry that follows covers one TCR beta chain sequence. The table came from immunoSEQ multiplex PCR; TCRdb's copy has only in-frame clones and leaves some out. The sample has a few hundred thousand clones; around 86% are singletons. The data derive from a study of blood T cell repertoires in COVID-19. The TCR originated in a woman aged 50 to 65 with acute or convalescent COVID-19. Sequenced input: peripheral blood.

In DNA, the CDR3 is TGTGCCAGCAGCCCCTCTCGGCAGGGGGCTACTGAAGCTTTCTTT. Protein: CASSPSRQGATEAFF. The chain is built from TRBV7-6 and TRBJ1-1; 8 nucleotides agree with TRBD1. Germline V gene sequence: CDR1 SGHVS, CDR2 FNYEAQ. The CDR3 is 15 amino acids. The ends lost 5 bases at V and 5 bases at J; junction bases unmatched: 10.